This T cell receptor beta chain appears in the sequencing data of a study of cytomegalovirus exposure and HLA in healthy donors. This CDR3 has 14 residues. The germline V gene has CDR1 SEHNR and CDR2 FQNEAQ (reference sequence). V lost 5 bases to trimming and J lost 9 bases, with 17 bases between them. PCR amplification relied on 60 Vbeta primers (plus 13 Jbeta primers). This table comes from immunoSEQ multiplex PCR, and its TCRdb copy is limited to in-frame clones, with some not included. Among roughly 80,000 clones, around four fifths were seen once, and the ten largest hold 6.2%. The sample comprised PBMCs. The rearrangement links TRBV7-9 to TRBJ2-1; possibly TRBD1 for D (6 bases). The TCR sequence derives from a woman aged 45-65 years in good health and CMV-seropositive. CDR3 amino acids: CASSGRQAIREQFF. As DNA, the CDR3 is TGTGCCAGCAGCGGGCGACAGGCGATCCGTGAGCAGTTCTTC. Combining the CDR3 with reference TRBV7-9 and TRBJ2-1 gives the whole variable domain DTGVSQNPRHKITKRGQNVTFRCDPISEHNRLYWYRQTLGQGPEFLTYFQNEAQLEKSRLLSDRFSAERPKGSFSTLEIQRTEQGDSAMYLCASSGRQAIREQFFGPGTRLTVL.